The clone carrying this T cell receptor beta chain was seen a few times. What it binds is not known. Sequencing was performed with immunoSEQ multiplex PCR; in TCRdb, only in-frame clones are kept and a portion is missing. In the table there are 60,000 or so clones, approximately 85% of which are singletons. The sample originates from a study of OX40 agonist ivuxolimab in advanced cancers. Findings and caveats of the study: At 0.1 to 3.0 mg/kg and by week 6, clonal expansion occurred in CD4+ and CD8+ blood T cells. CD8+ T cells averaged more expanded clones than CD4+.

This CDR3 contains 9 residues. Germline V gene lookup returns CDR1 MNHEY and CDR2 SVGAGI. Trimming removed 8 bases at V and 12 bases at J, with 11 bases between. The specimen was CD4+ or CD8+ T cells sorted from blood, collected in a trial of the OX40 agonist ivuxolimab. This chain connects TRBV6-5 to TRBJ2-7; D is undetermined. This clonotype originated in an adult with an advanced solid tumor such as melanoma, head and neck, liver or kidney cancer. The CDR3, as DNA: TGTGCCAGCTGGAGAGCTATGTACTTC. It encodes CASWRAMYF.